The T cell receptor beta chain under discussion was sequenced for a study of OX40 agonist ivuxolimab in advanced cancers. Study observations and caveats: Blood T cells, both CD4+ and CD8+, expanded clonally by week 6 at 0.1 to 3.0 mg/kg.

On this clone: As yet, its antigen is unknown.

TCRdb keeps only in-frame clones here, not all; method: immunoSEQ multiplex PCR. The table shows approximately 50,000 clones, with roughly 86% occurring only once. The CDR3 is 15 amino acids. Per the germline V gene, CDR1 is SQVTM and CDR2 is ANQGSEA. The V and J ends lost 5 bases and 2 bases respectively, with 19 bases between them. With autoimmune disease history or systemic immunosuppression, patients were excluded. The sequenced sample was CD4+ or CD8+ T cells sorted from blood, obtained in a trial of the OX40 agonist ivuxolimab. This TCR derives from an adult with an advanced solid tumor such as melanoma, head and neck, liver or kidney cancer. The gene calls are TRBV29-1 and TRBJ2-7; possibly TRBD1 or TRBD2 for D (6 bases each). DNA of the CDR3: TGCAGCGTTTCAAGGGGGGTGACGGGGACCTACGAGCAGTACTTC. It yields the protein CSVSRGVTGTYEQYF.